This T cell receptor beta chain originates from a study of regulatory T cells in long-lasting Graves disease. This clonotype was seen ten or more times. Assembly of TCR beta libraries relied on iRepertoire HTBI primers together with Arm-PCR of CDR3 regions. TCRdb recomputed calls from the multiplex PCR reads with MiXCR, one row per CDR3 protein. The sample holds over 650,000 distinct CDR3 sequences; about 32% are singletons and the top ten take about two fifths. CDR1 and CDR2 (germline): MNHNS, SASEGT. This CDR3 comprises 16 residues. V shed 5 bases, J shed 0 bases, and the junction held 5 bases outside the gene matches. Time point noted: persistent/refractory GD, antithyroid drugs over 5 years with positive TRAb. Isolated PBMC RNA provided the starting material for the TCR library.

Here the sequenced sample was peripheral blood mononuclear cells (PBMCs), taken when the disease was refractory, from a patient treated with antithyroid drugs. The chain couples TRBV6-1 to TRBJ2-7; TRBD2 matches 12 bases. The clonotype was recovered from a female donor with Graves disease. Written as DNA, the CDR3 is TGTGCCAGCAGTCGAGGACTAGCGGGGAGCTCCTACGAGCAGTACTTC. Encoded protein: CASSRGLAGSSYEQYF.